The 20 T cell receptor beta chains listed next were all sequenced from one sample in a study of control samples from healthy donors and cancer patients (TCRdb year 2020). Library prep was done by the immunoSEQ multiplex PCR assay. TCRdb provides this immuneACCESS table in a form limited to in-frame rearrangements. Some clones are lacking; in checked studies, under half of them reflect an unresolved V gene, and why the rest are absent is not known. Present in this sample are about 410,000 clones, about 93% of which were seen just once. The ten top clones hold 6% to 7% of the sample. The specimen sequenced was PBMCs. These TCRs come from a man in his forties or fifties with head and neck cancer.

This chain connects TRBV19 to TRBJ2-1; D perhaps matches TRBD1 (5 bases). Trimming shortened V by 1 base and J by 0 bases, and 10 bases separated the two germline ends. The length of the CDR3 is 16 residues. The germline gives CDR1 LNHDA, CDR2 SQIVND (reference sequence). This chain's CDR3 is CASSIVSRGSYNEQFF. CDR3 coding DNA: TGTGCCAGTAGTATAGTCTCTAGGGGCTCCTACAATGAGCAGTTCTTC.

The chain uses TRBV5-6 and TRBJ1-1; 7 nucleotides align to TRBD1. Trimming removed 0 bases from V and 5 bases from J; junction bases left unmatched: 1. Germline V CDR1 and CDR2: SGHDT, YYEEEE. CDR3 length: 13 residues. This chain's CDR3 is CASSLVQGTEAFF. Written as DNA, the CDR3 is TGTGCCAGCAGCTTGGTACAGGGGACTGAAGCTTTCTTT.

The V and J genes are TRBV27 and TRBJ2-1, with 13 bases that match TRBD2. The germline gives CDR1 MNHEY, CDR2 SMNVEV (reference sequence). The CDR3 runs to 16 residues. V was clipped by 5 bases and J by 8 bases; unmatched bases: 9. CDR3 protein: CASSPILAGGPHEQFF. Here the CDR3 DNA reads TGTGCCAGCAGTCCGATACTAGCGGGAGGGCCACATGAGCAGTTCTTC.

The rearrangement links TRBV5-1 to TRBJ1-3; D ambiguous. Looked up from germline, CDR1 is SGHRS and CDR2 is YFSETQ. V gave up 0 bases and J gave up 4 bases, with 8 bases separating them. This CDR3 spans 14 amino acids. The CDR3 DNA sequence: TGCGCCAGCAGCTTGGAGGACGTCGGAAACACCATATATTTT. This gives the protein CASSLEDVGNTIYF.

The J gene is TRBJ1-1, the V gene TRBV10-2, with 7 bases identical to TRBD1. Germline CDR1 is WSHSY and CDR2 is SAAADI. V trimming: 6 bases; J trimming: 11 bases; junction bases outside the gene matches: 15. This CDR3 region has 14 residues. The CDR3 protein is CASSEAGTDEQAFF. The CDR3 region has the DNA TGCGCCAGCAGCGAGGCCGGGACAGACGAGCAGGCTTTCTTT.

The chain joins TRBV6-6 to TRBJ1-1; 10 positions match TRBD1. V lost 4 bases to trimming and J lost 4 bases; unmatched junction nucleotides: 6. In germline, CDR1 is MNHNY, CDR2 SVGAGI (reference sequence). CDR3 length: 15 amino acids. CDR3 sequence (DNA): TGTGCCAGCAGTTCCCGGACAGGGGGAGGCACTGAAGCTTTCTTT. Its translation: CASSSRTGGGTEAFF.

The rearrangement joins TRBV28 to TRBJ1-5, with unresolved D. Trimming removed 6 bases from V and 1 base from J, with 13 bases in between. This CDR3 has 15 residues. The germline V gene encodes CDR1 MDHEN and CDR2 SYDVKM. The CDR3 nucleotides read TGTGCCAGCAGGATCGCGTGGGGAAGCAATCAGCCCCAGCATTTT. Its protein is CASRIAWGSNQPQHF.

V gene TRBV7-2 combines with J gene TRBJ2-3, with D possibly being TRBD1 or TRBD2 (6 bases each). With 2 bases removed from V and 12 bases from J, the gap between germline ends came to 21 bases. The CDR3 loop spans 15 amino acids. Per germline, CDR1 SGHTA and CDR2 FQGNSA. CDR3 residues: CASSLSGPVSGTQYF. Written as DNA, the CDR3 is TGTGCCAGCAGCTTAAGCGGGCCGGTATCCGGGACACAGTATTTT.

The CDR3: CASSFEDGQTQYF. Here the CDR3 DNA reads TGTGCCAGCAGCTTTGAGGACGGACAGACCCAGTACTTC. The gene calls are TRBV7-3 and TRBJ2-5; D unresolved. CDR3 length: 13 amino acids. V gave up 3 bases and J gave up 6 bases, with 11 bases separating them. Germline CDR1 reads SGHTA; CDR2 reads FQGTGA.

J is TRBJ1-6 and V is TRBV11-2; 9 bases match TRBD1. Germline CDR1 and CDR2: SGHAT and FQNNGV. Losses at the gene ends were 4 bases for V and 9 bases for J; bases not matched to a gene: 7. The CDR3 runs 15 residues. The CDR3 here is CASSSTGTGTSPLHF. The CDR3 coding sequence is TGTGCCAGCAGCTCGACCGGGACAGGGACTTCACCCCTCCACTTT.

The genes are TRBV20-1 and TRBJ2-7; 10 bases are shared with TRBD1. Germline V gene sequence: CDR1 DFQATT, CDR2 SNEGSKA (reference sequence). The CDR3 totals 11 residues. V lost 6 bases, J lost 9 bases, and 5 bases stayed unmatched. CDR3 loop: CSARGQGRQYF. The CDR3 DNA reads TGCAGTGCGAGGGGACAGGGGAGGCAGTACTTC.

The genes are TRBV3-1 (or the pseudogene TRBV3-2) and TRBJ2-7; 8 bases agree with TRBD2. Looked up from germline, CDR1 is LGHDT and CDR2 is YNNKEL (reference sequence). After removal of 6 bases from V and 2 bases from J, the junction contained 9 bases not matched to a gene. The CDR3 loop spans 15 amino acids. The CDR3 here is CASRGRGSGAYEQYF. The CDR3 DNA reads as TGTGCCAGCAGAGGGCGGGGTAGCGGGGCCTACGAGCAGTACTTC.

This chain links TRBV9 with TRBJ2-3; perhaps TRBD2 as D (5 bases). The V gene lost 0 bases and the J gene lost 1 base, with 9 bases spanning the gap. The CDR3 is 15 residues long. Per germline, CDR1 SGDLS and CDR2 YYNGEE. Here the CDR3 DNA reads TGTGCCAGCAGCGTAGATGAGGGTGGCACAGATACGCAGTATTTT. Translated: CASSVDEGGTDTQYF.

The chain uses TRBV21-1 and TRBJ2-2; TRBD2, the D gene given by the table, was not confirmed from the DNA. TRBV21-1 represents a pseudogene. The CDR3 runs 21 residues. The CDR3 DNA is TGTGCCAGCAGCAAATCACGGGCTAGCGGGAGGGCCATCTTCGCCGCCGGGGAGCTGTTTTTT. This translates into CASSKSRASGRAIFAAGELFF.

The V gene is TRBV4-1, the J gene TRBJ1-6, with 11 bases identical to TRBD1. From germline, CDR1 is MGHRA and CDR2 YSYEKL. V was pared by 6 bases and J by 14 bases, with 12 bases of the junction left unmatched. The CDR3 totals 15 residues. CDR3 in amino acids: CASRGDRGTSEALHF. As DNA, the CDR3 is TGCGCCAGCAGAGGGGACAGGGGGACCTCGGAGGCCCTCCACTTT.

A few counts support this clone. The chain recombines TRBV18 with TRBJ1-6, with D unresolved. V lost 1 base and J 2 bases, leaving 6 bases between the germline ends. CDR3 length: 15 amino acids. Germline CDR1 reads KGHSH; CDR2 reads LQKENI. As DNA, the CDR3 is TGTGCCAGCTCACCACAACCTCCCTATAATTCACCCCTCCACTTT. Translated, it gives CASSPQPPYNSPLHF.

J is TRBJ1-1 and V is TRBV2, with 7 bases matching TRBD1. Germline values: CDR1 SNHLY, CDR2 FYNNEI. The CDR3 totals 15 residues. J was trimmed by 1 base and V by 7 bases; bases with no gene match: 9. CDR3 amino acids: CASTREGTANTEAFF. The CDR3 DNA follows: TGTGCCAGCACCCGAGAGGGGACAGCGAACACTGAAGCTTTCTTT.

The J gene is TRBJ1-1, the V gene TRBV28; D gene ambiguous. Germline V gene lookup returns CDR1 MDHEN and CDR2 SYDVKM. The CDR3 sequence is 13 residues long. V was pared by 5 bases and J by 1 base, with 8 bases between. CDR3 in amino acids: CASSLTENTEAFF. As DNA, the CDR3 is TGTGCCAGCAGTCTTACAGAGAACACTGAAGCTTTCTTT.

CDR3 amino acids: CASSQDRDNEQFF. CDR3 nucleotide sequence: TGCGCCAGCAGCCAAGATAGAGACAATGAGCAGTTCTTC. V usage is TRBV4-1 and J usage is TRBJ2-1, with D unresolved. Germline V gene sequence: CDR1 MGHRA, CDR2 YSYEKL. This CDR3 is 13 amino acids long. The ends were cut back, 0 bases at V and 5 bases at J, with 5 bases in the middle.

This chain links TRBV20-1 with TRBJ2-7; D is uncertain. In germline, CDR1 is DFQATT, CDR2 SNEGSKA (reference sequence). Trimming shortened V by 3 bases and J by 5 bases, and 14 bases separated the two germline ends. This CDR3 spans 13 amino acids. This chain's CDR3 is CSASPAGSNEQYF. Here the CDR3 DNA reads TGCAGTGCTAGTCCCGCCGGGTCTAACGAGCAGTACTTC.